These 21 T cell receptor beta chains were sequenced from one sample in a study of blood T cells in healthy people across ages. Primed by a sample-barcoded 5' primer and a J-beta primer mix, a second PCR proceeded for 7 to 11 cycles. TCRdb reprocessed the 5' RACE reads with MiXCR, giving one entry per CDR3 protein. The data contain 600,000 to 1,000,000 distinct CDR3 sequences, just under 25% of them singletons. This sample also belongs to another study, concerning T cells of mothers and their children.

The sequenced material came from blood. The origin of the receptors is a boy aged 10-17 years in good health.

The chain uses TRBV27 and TRBJ1-4; TRBD1 might be the D (6 bases). The length of the CDR3 is 16 residues. Germline V gives CDR1 MNHEY, CDR2 SMNVEV (reference sequence). Trimming took off 4 bases at V and 2 bases at J, with 14 bases between the two ends. CDR3 loop: CASSSHQGRTNEKLFF. CDR3 coding DNA: TGTGCCAGCAGTTCCCATCAGGGGAGGACTAATGAAAAACTGTTTTTT.

This clonotype was seen only a few times. The chain links TRBV25-1 to TRBJ1-3; D perhaps matches TRBD1 (6 bases). Trimming shortened V by 2 bases and J by 2 bases, and 13 bases separated the two germline ends. Germline V gene data show CDR1 as MGHDK and CDR2 as SYGVNS. The length of the CDR3 is 16 residues. The CDR3 loop reads CASSERGRLTGNTIYF. CDR3 sequence (DNA): TGTGCCAGCAGTGAACGGGGGCGGCTTACTGGAAACACCATATATTTT.

The V gene is TRBV28, the J gene TRBJ1-2; D ambiguous. Germline V CDR1 and CDR2: MDHEN, SYDVKM. V gave up 6 bases and J gave up 3 bases, with 8 bases separating them. The CDR3 sequence is 12 residues long. The CDR3 spells CASRMGDYGYTF. CDR3 DNA sequence: TGTGCCAGCAGGATGGGAGACTATGGCTACACCTTC.

This clonotype was observed a few times. The rearrangement uses TRBV29-1 and TRBJ1-1, with D unclear. Trimming cost V 2 bases and J 2 bases, with 9 bases left between them. Germline CDR1 reads SQVTM; CDR2 reads ANQGSEA. This CDR3 spans 13 amino acids. The CDR3 DNA follows: TGCAGCGTTGAACCCACGGGAAACACTGAAGCTTTCTTT. Translation gives CSVEPTGNTEAFF. The whole variable domain, filled in from reference TRBV29-1 and TRBJ1-1, reads SAVISQKPSRDICQRGTSLTIQCQVDSQVTMMFWYRQQPGQSLTLIATANQGSEATYESGFVIDKFPISRPNLTFSTLTVSNMSPEDSSIYLCSVEPTGNTEAFFGQGTRLTVV.

The V and J genes are TRBV7-9 and TRBJ2-2; D remains unclear. The CDR3 is 16 residues long. V lost 4 bases and J 2 bases, leaving 14 bases between the germline ends. The germline V gene has CDR1 SEHNR and CDR2 FQNEAQ (reference sequence). CDR3 DNA: TGTGCCAGCAGCTCCCTAAGCAACTTAAACACCGGGGAGCTGTTTTTT. Its translation: CASSSLSNLNTGELFF.

The rearrangement links TRBV28 to TRBJ2-5; maybe TRBD2 (6 bases). Trimming stripped 7 bases from V and 5 bases from J, with 17 bases between. Germline V gene sequence: CDR1 MDHEN, CDR2 SYDVKM. The CDR3 is made up of 14 amino acids. CDR3 sequence (DNA): TGTGCCAGCACCTCGACTAGGAGGAGGGAGACCCAGTACTTC. This translates into CASTSTRRRETQYF.

This clonotype was picked up a small number of times. The V gene is TRBV2, the J gene TRBJ1-1; no clear D. Germline values: CDR1 SNHLY, CDR2 FYNNEI. This CDR3 is built from 13 residues. V gave up 3 bases and J gave up 5 bases, with 10 bases separating them. The chain's CDR3 is CASSEQVGTEAFF. DNA of the CDR3: TGTGCCAGCAGTGAGCAAGTCGGGACTGAAGCTTTCTTT.

Ten or more counts support this clonotype. The chain recombines TRBV13 with TRBJ2-5, with D unclear. Per the germline V gene, CDR1 is PRHDT and CDR2 is FYEKMQ (reference sequence). The CDR3 consists of 11 residues. V was shortened by 9 bases and J by 5 bases, with 10 bases between the two germline ends. CDR3 residues: CARLSLETQYF. The DNA of the CDR3 is TGTGCCAGACTCTCCTTGGAGACCCAGTACTTC. Complete variable domain (other parts from reference TRBV13 and TRBJ2-5): AAGVIQSPRHLIKEKRETATLKCYPIPRHDTVYWYQQGPGQDPQFLISFYEKMQSDKGSIPDRFSAQQFSDYHSELNMSSLELGDSALYFCARLSLETQYFGPGTRLLVL.

There are a few counts of this clonotype. V gene TRBV6-5 combines with J gene TRBJ1-5; no clear D. The CDR3 loop spans 13 amino acids. V was trimmed by 6 bases and J by 4 bases, leaving 10 bases between them. Germline V gene data show CDR1 as MNHEY and CDR2 as SVGAGI. The CDR3 is CASSLFTNQPQHF. The DNA for the CDR3 is TGTGCCAGCAGCCTCTTTACGAATCAGCCCCAGCATTTT.

The chain recombines TRBV7-9 with TRBJ1-4; 12 bases line up with TRBD1. After removal of 5 bases from V and 7 bases from J, the junction contained 2 bases not matched to a gene. The CDR3 extends over 14 amino acids. CDR1 and CDR2 (germline): SEHNR, FQNEAQ (reference sequence). CDR3 nucleotide sequence: TGTGCCAGCAGCCCGGGACAGGGGGCTGAAAAACTGTTTTTT. This encodes CASSPGQGAEKLFF.

V is TRBV28 and J is TRBJ1-5; D is undetermined. CDR1 and CDR2 from the germline V gene are MDHEN and SYDVKM. This CDR3 region has 14 residues. V gave up 3 bases and J gave up 0 bases, with 6 bases separating them. CDR3 bases: TGTGCCAGCAGTTTGGTGAATAGCAATCAGCCCCAGCATTTT. Translated, it gives CASSLVNSNQPQHF.

This clonotype was picked up many times. The rearrangement uses TRBV7-2 and TRBJ1-5, with TRBD1 as a possible D gene (6 bases). V lost 5 bases and J 1 base, leaving 9 bases between the germline ends. This CDR3 spans 14 amino acids. CDR1 and CDR2 from the germline V gene are SGHTA and FQGNSA. DNA for the CDR3: TGTGCCAGCAGCCCCGACAGGAGCAATCAGCCCCAGCATTTT. Translation: CASSPDRSNQPQHF. Full variable domain (rest looked up from reference TRBV7-2 and TRBJ1-5): GAGVSQSPSNKVTEKGKDVELRCDPISGHTALYWYRQSLGQGLEFLIYFQGNSAPDKSGLPSDRFSAERTGGSVSTLTIQRTQQEDSAVYLCASSPDRSNQPQHFGDGTRLSIL.

The J gene is TRBJ1-2, the V gene TRBV7-2; 11 bases fit TRBD1. With V trimmed by 1 base and J by 0 bases, 10 bases remained unmatched. In germline, CDR1 is SGHTA, CDR2 FQGNSA. This CDR3 is 19 amino acids long. CDR3 in amino acids: CASSLVVGGQGVANYGYTF. In DNA, the CDR3 is TGTGCCAGCAGCTTAGTGGTGGGGGGACAGGGGGTAGCTAACTATGGCTACACCTTC.

V gene TRBV5-1 combines with J gene TRBJ2-1, with 13 bases matching TRBD2. Trimming cost V 7 bases and J 9 bases; bases outside gene matches: 4. The CDR3 consists of 13 residues. Germline CDR1 SGHRS, CDR2 YFSETQ. CDR3 nucleotides: TGCGCCAGCGGACTAGCGGGAGTGGGTGAGCAGTTCTTC. Translation: CASGLAGVGEQFF.

This clonotype was observed a handful of times. The V gene is TRBV7-2, the J gene TRBJ2-1; D is possibly TRBD1 (5 bases). Germline V gene data show CDR1 as SGHTA and CDR2 as FQGNSA. With 1 base removed from V and 9 bases from J, the gap between germline ends came to 7 bases. CDR3 length: 12 residues. In DNA form, the CDR3 reads TGTGCCAGCAGCTTAGGGGGCTTTGAGCAGTTCTTC. Its protein product is CASSLGGFEQFF. The whole variable domain, filled in from reference TRBV7-2 and TRBJ2-1, reads GAGVSQSPSNKVTEKGKDVELRCDPISGHTALYWYRQSLGQGLEFLIYFQGNSAPDKSGLPSDRFSAERTGGSVSTLTIQRTQQEDSAVYLCASSLGGFEQFFGPGTRLTVL.

The sample holds a few counts of this clonotype. V usage is TRBV21-1 and J usage is TRBJ2-5; TRBD1, the table's D call, lacks a check against the DNA. TRBV21-1 is described as a pseudogene. The CDR3 loop spans 14 amino acids. CDR3 sequence (DNA): TGTGCCAGCAGAACCTCAGGGGGAGCAGAGACCCAGTACTTC. Amino acid sequence: CASRTSGGAETQYF.

Only a few counts were recorded for this clonotype. The chain has TRBV12-3 or TRBV12-4 and TRBJ2-2; tentatively, D is TRBD1 (6 bases). V dropped 6 bases and J dropped 3 bases, with 11 bases sitting between them. This CDR3 region has 14 residues. CDR3 DNA: TGTGCCAGCAGGTGGACAGCCGACACCGGGGAGCTGTTTTTT. Translation: CASRWTADTGELFF.

This clonotype was picked up a small number of times. The chain has TRBV20-1 and TRBJ2-7, with D uncertain. V dropped 6 bases and J dropped 3 bases, with 12 bases sitting between them. Germline CDR1 and CDR2: DFQATT and SNEGSKA (reference sequence). The CDR3 runs 12 residues. CDR3 sequence reads: CSAPLRIYEQYF. As DNA, the CDR3 is TGCAGTGCCCCCCTCCGCATCTACGAGCAGTACTTC.

The genes are TRBV12-3 or TRBV12-4 and TRBJ2-5; TRBD1 matches at 8 bases. The J call may be in error: the DNA end matches TRBJ2-7 better. The CDR3 consists of 15 residues. The CDR3 here is CASSRQPGQAYEQYF. The CDR3 DNA sequence: TGTGCCAGCAGTCGCCAACCGGGACAGGCCTACGAGCAGTACTTC.

In its sample, this clonotype was seen once. J is TRBJ2-1 and V is TRBV3-1; 9 bases align to TRBD2. The germline V gene encodes CDR1 LGHDT and CDR2 YNNKEL (reference sequence). The CDR3 extends over 15 amino acids. V lost 1 base, J lost 10 bases, and 8 bases stayed unmatched. The CDR3 DNA is TGTGCCAGCAGCCAAGTTCGGCGGGGGGGCCGAGAGCAGTTCTTC. The encoded protein is CASSQVRRGGREQFF.

Only a few counts were recorded for this clonotype. V is TRBV7-2 and J is TRBJ2-1, with D perhaps TRBD2 (5 bases). Trimming removed 5 bases at V and 4 bases at J, with 18 bases between. The CDR3 consists of 16 residues. In germline, CDR1 is SGHTA, CDR2 FQGNSA. The CDR3: CASSNAGPLAYNEQFF. The CDR3 nucleotides read TGTGCCAGCAGCAACGCCGGGCCTCTAGCTTACAATGAGCAGTTCTTC. Variable domain in full (rest from reference TRBV7-2 and TRBJ2-1): GAGVSQSPSNKVTEKGKDVELRCDPISGHTALYWYRQSLGQGLEFLIYFQGNSAPDKSGLPSDRFSAERTGGSVSTLTIQRTQQEDSAVYLCASSNAGPLAYNEQFFGPGTRLTVL.